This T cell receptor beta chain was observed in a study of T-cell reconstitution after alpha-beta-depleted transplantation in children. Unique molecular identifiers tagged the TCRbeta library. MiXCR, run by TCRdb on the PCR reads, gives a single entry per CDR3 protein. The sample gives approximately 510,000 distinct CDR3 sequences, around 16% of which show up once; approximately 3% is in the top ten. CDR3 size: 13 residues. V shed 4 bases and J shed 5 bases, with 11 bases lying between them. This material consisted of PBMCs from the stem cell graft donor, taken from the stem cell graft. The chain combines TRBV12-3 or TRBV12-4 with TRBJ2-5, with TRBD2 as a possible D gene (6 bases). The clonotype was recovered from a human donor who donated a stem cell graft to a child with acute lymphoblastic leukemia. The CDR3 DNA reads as TGTGCCAGCAGTTACGGGGGACGGGAGACCCAGTACTTC. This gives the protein CASSYGGRETQYF.